The 23 T cell receptor beta chains reported below all come from one sample, sequenced in a study of graft-versus-host responses after intestinal transplantation. The repertoire was sequenced with immunoSEQ multiplex PCR; TCRdb's copy has only in-frame clones and lacks some. The sample consists of tens of thousands of clones, roughly 89% of them appearing once. The antigens of these receptors remain unknown. This specimen consisted of unstimulated CD4+ T cells sorted from spleen or lymph node cells, obtained before intestinal transplant. These receptors came from a human donor who received an intestinal transplant.

The chain uses TRBV30 and TRBJ2-1; D possibly matches TRBD1 or TRBD2 (6 bases each). Germline assignment: CDR1 GTSNPN and CDR2 SVGIG (reference sequence). The CDR3 is 17 amino acids. Trimming removed 2 bases from V and 6 bases from J, with 23 bases in between. The CDR3 is CAWSLSRGGTWGNEQFF. In DNA, the CDR3 is TGTGCCTGGAGTCTAAGCAGGGGAGGCACATGGGGCAATGAGCAGTTCTTC.

In this sample, this clone turned up once. The rearrangement joins TRBV18 to TRBJ1-1; D uncertain. The CDR3 length is 15 residues. The germline V gene has CDR1 KGHSH and CDR2 LQKENI. Trimming shortened V by 0 bases and J by 1 base, and 9 bases separated the two germline ends. The CDR3 sequence is CASSPPDQRNTEAFF. The CDR3 DNA follows: TGTGCCAGCTCACCACCCGACCAAAGGAACACTGAAGCTTTCTTT.

The chain joins TRBV20-1 to TRBJ2-1, with unresolved D. This CDR3 comprises 11 residues. Trimming took off 3 bases at V and 4 bases at J, with 4 bases between the two ends. The V gene's germline CDR1 is DFQATT and CDR2 SNEGSKA (reference sequence). The CDR3 here is CSARPYNEQFF. CDR3 DNA sequence: TGCAGTGCTAGGCCGTACAATGAGCAGTTCTTC.

CDR3 amino acids: CASSLGGTGANVLTF. CDR3 in DNA: TGCGCCAGCAGCTTGGGCGGTACTGGGGCCAACGTCCTGACTTTC. The chain uses TRBV5-1 and TRBJ2-6; D is uncertain. V was shortened by 0 bases and J by 2 bases, with 6 bases between the two germline ends. This CDR3 comprises 15 residues. Germline CDR1 is SGHRS and CDR2 is YFSETQ.

The J gene is TRBJ1-2, the V gene TRBV2, with a weak D call TRBD1 (5 bases). CDR3 length: 15 amino acids. V gave up 1 base and J gave up 6 bases, with 15 bases separating them. The germline CDR1 and CDR2 sequences are SNHLY and FYNNEI. CDR3: CASSEGQGNVHGYTF. Here the CDR3 DNA reads TGTGCCAGCAGTGAAGGGCAGGGAAATGTCCATGGCTACACCTTC.

This chain uses TRBV28 with TRBJ2-1; TRBD2 matches 13 bases. The V and J ends lost 2 bases and 4 bases, in that order; junction bases with no gene match: 8. This CDR3 has 18 amino acids. CDR1 is MDHEN and CDR2 is SYDVKM in the germline V gene. The CDR3 loop is CASSLDGLAGVVYNEQFF. CDR3 nucleotide sequence: TGTGCCAGCAGTTTAGACGGACTAGCGGGAGTAGTATACAATGAGCAGTTCTTC.

The J gene is TRBJ1-1, the V gene TRBV10-3, with a tentative D call TRBD1 (5 bases). CDR3 length equals 14 residues. Germline lookup yields CDR1 ENHRY and CDR2 SYGVKD. V was trimmed by 10 bases and J by 5 bases, leaving 20 bases between them. CDR3 bases: TGTGCCACCCGGGCGGGGCAAGAGAGGACTGAAGCTTTCTTT. Translating it yields CATRAGQERTEAFF.

The chain employs TRBV28 and TRBJ2-1, with 8 nucleotides matching TRBD2. The CDR3 covers 15 residues. V shed 6 bases, J shed 10 bases, and the junction held 14 bases outside the gene matches. Germline loops: CDR1 MDHEN, CDR2 SYDVKM. The CDR3 is CASSHTGGTGREQFF. The CDR3 nucleotides read TGTGCCAGCAGCCATACGGGGGGGACCGGGAGGGAGCAGTTCTTC.

This sequence joins TRBV7-9 and TRBJ2-7, with TRBD2 matching over 7 bases. With 4 bases clipped from V and 7 bases from J, the junction kept 16 bases outside the gene matches. This CDR3 has 16 amino acids. Germline CDR1 reads SEHNR; CDR2 reads FQNEAQ (reference sequence). The CDR3 protein is CASSSTSARDRGEQYF. DNA of the CDR3: TGTGCCAGCAGCTCAACTAGCGCGAGGGACCGGGGGGAGCAGTACTTC. Looking up the rest from reference TRBV7-9 and TRBJ2-7 gives the full variable domain: DTGVSQNPRHKITKRGQNVTFRCDPISEHNRLYWYRQTLGQGPEFLTYFQNEAQLEKSRLLSDRFSAERPKGSFSTLEIQRTEQGDSAMYLCASSSTSARDRGEQYFGPGTRLTVT.

The chain recombines TRBV15 with TRBJ2-5; 8 nucleotides line up with TRBD1. Germline-derived CDR1 and CDR2 are LNHNV and YYDKDF (reference sequence). This CDR3 has 15 residues. The junction had 2 bases not matched to a gene; V was cut back by 0 bases and J by 2 bases. The CDR3, as DNA: TGTGCCACCAGCAGAGATTACAGGGGGCAAGAGACCCAGTACTTC. Amino acid sequence: CATSRDYRGQETQYF.

The chain uses TRBV18 and TRBJ2-2; D ambiguous. This CDR3 comprises 16 residues. Deletions cut 6 bases from V and 1 base from J, with 15 bases between. The germline V gene has CDR1 KGHSH and CDR2 LQKENI. This CDR3 reads CASSLDTAVNTGELFF. As DNA, the CDR3 is TGTGCCAGCTCCCTTGACACGGCCGTGAACACCGGGGAGCTGTTTTTT.

V usage is TRBV25-1 and J usage is TRBJ2-1, with D maybe TRBD1 (6 bases). The germline V gene encodes CDR1 MGHDK and CDR2 SYGVNS. This CDR3 comprises 14 residues. The V end was cut by 5 bases, the J end by 6 bases, with 14 bases between. The CDR3, as DNA: TGTGCCAGCAGTCGGACAGTTTCGGTCAATGAGCAGTTCTTC. Amino acid sequence: CASSRTVSVNEQFF.

The V gene is TRBV29-1, the J gene TRBJ2-7; no clear D gene. Germline CDR1 SQVTM, CDR2 ANQGSEA. Trimming took 2 bases from V and 5 from J, leaving 7 bases between them. The CDR3 contains 11 residues. DNA for the CDR3: TGCAGCGTTGAAAAAACCAACGAGCAGTACTTC. Its protein product is CSVEKTNEQYF.

This rearrangement joins TRBV5-1 to TRBJ2-3, with 8 bases identical to TRBD1. The CDR3 is 16 amino acids. The V segment lost 4 bases and the J segment 2 bases; nucleotides outside the gene matches: 9. Germline values: CDR1 SGHRS, CDR2 YFSETQ. CDR3 in DNA: TGCGCCAGCAGCAACGGACAGGGCCTAGTCACAGATACGCAGTATTTT. As protein: CASSNGQGLVTDTQYF.

This chain joins TRBV4-3 and TRBJ1-2; no definite D call. The V gene lost 0 bases and the J gene lost 4 bases, with 18 bases spanning the gap. The CDR3 has 17 residues. Germline CDR1 LGHNA, CDR2 YSLEER. CDR3 DNA sequence: TGCGCCAGCAGCCAAGACCCAGGACGTCGAAAGATCTATGGCTACACCTTC. This translates into CASSQDPGRRKIYGYTF.

The chain joins TRBV5-1 to TRBJ2-7; the D is unclear. Trimming removed 1 base at V and 2 bases at J, with 7 bases between. Germline assignment: CDR1 SGHRS and CDR2 YFSETQ. The CDR3 length is 13 residues. The CDR3 bases are TGCGCCAGCAGCTTGCTTGGGACCTACGAGCAGTACTTC. Translation: CASSLLGTYEQYF. The full variable domain, rest sourced from reference TRBV5-1 and TRBJ2-7, is KAGVTQTPRYLIKTRGQQVTLSCSPISGHRSVSWYQQTPGQGLQFLFEYFSETQRNKGNFPGRFSGRQFSNSRSEMNVSTLELGDSALYLCASSLLGTYEQYFGPGTRLTVT.

The chain is built from TRBV7-2 and TRBJ1-2; D unclear. CDR1 is SGHTA and CDR2 is FQGNSA in the germline V gene. CDR3 size: 13 residues. V lost 2 bases to trimming and J lost 4 bases, with 8 bases between them. The CDR3 nucleotides read TGTGCCAGCAGCTTAAAGGTTCCCTATGGCTACACCTTC. Protein product: CASSLKVPYGYTF.

V and J are TRBV7-9 and TRBJ2-3; 7 bases agree with TRBD2. CDR3 length: 15 residues. CDR1 and CDR2 from the germline V gene are SEHNR and FQNEAQ (reference sequence). J gave up 0 bases and V 5 bases, and 5 bases lay outside the gene matches. CDR3 loop: CASSPWGGSTDTQYF. CDR3 DNA sequence: TGTGCCAGCAGCCCCTGGGGGGGGAGCACAGATACGCAGTATTTT.

The chain uses TRBV30 and TRBJ2-5; 10 positions match TRBD2. The CDR3 has 16 residues. Germline CDR1 reads GTSNPN; CDR2 reads SVGIG (reference sequence). Trimming removed 2 bases from V and 2 bases from J; junction bases left unmatched: 8. As DNA, the CDR3 is TGTGCCTGGAGTCCGGGACTAGCGTACAAACAAGAGACCCAGTACTTC. Translated, it gives CAWSPGLAYKQETQYF.

CDR3 in amino acids: CASSSGTSGSYEQYF. As DNA, the CDR3 is TGTGCCAGCTCGTCCGGGACTAGCGGGTCCTACGAGCAGTACTTC. The chain combines TRBV18 with TRBJ2-7; 12 nucleotides match TRBD2. Germline trimming cut 6 bases from V and 1 base from J; bases unmatched to any gene: 4. The germline V gene has CDR1 KGHSH and CDR2 LQKENI. CDR3 length equals 15 residues.

The chain has TRBV6-5 and TRBJ2-4, with unresolved D. This CDR3 has 16 amino acids. Trimming shortened V by 0 bases and J by 0 bases, and 9 bases separated the two germline ends. Germline CDR1 is MNHEY and CDR2 is SVGAGI. DNA of the CDR3: TGTGCCAGCAGTTACTCTGTCTCTTTAGCCAAAAACATTCAGTACTTC. It specifies CASSYSVSLAKNIQYF.

This clone was detected a few times. The chain joins TRBV7-8 to TRBJ1-6; D may be TRBD1 (5 bases). Looked up from germline, CDR1 is SGHVS and CDR2 is FQNEAQ. The CDR3 has 15 residues. Trimming removed 4 bases from V and 4 bases from J, with 11 bases in between. In nucleotides, the CDR3 is TGTGCCAGCAGCTCGGGGAGGGGTTATAATTCACCCCTCCACTTT. Its translation is CASSSGRGYNSPLHF.

The chain uses TRBV21-1 and TRBJ2-7; the table's D call, TRBD1, was not checked against the DNA. TRBV21-1 is labeled a pseudogene. The CDR3 loop spans 16 amino acids. CDR3 protein: CASSVQGWDSSYEQYF. Here the CDR3 DNA reads TGTGCCAGCAGCGTACAGGGTTGGGATAGCTCCTACGAGCAGTACTTC.